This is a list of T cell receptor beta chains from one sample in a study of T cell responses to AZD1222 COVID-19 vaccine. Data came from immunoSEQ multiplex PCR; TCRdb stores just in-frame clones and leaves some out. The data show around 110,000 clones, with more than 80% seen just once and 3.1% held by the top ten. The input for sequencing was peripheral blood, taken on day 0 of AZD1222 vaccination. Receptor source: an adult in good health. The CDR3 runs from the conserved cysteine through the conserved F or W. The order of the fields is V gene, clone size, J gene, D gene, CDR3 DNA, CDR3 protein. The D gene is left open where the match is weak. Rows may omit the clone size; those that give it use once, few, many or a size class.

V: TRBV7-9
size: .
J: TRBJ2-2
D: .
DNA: TGTGCCAGCAGCCTCCGCAGGGGCAGTGGCACCGGGGAGCTGTTTTTT
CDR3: CASSLRRGSGTGELFF

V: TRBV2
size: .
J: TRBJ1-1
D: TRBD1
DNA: TGTGCCAGCATACTGGACAGGGACACTGAAGCTTTCTTT
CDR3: CASILDRDTEAFF

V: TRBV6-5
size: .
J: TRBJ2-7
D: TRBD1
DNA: TGTGCCAGCAGCTCGGGACAGATCATACCCTACGAGCAGTACTTC
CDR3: CASSSGQIIPYEQYF

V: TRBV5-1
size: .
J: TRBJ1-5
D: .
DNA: TGCGCCAGCAGCTTGCATGGCCGTGGGGATCAGCCCCAGCATTTT
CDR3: CASSLHGRGDQPQHF

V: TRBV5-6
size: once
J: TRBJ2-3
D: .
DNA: TGTGCCAGCAGCTTTCAAGGGGGCACAGATACGCAGTATTTT
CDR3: CASSFQGGTDTQYF

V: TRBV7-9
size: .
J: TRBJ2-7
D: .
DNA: TGTGCCAGCAGCTTAGTCGCAGGGGTCCTCACCTACGAGCAGTACTTC
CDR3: CASSLVAGVLTYEQYF

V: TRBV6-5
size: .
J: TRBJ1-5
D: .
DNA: TGTGCCAGCGGAGATGAACCCCAGCATTTT
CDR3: CASGDEPQHF

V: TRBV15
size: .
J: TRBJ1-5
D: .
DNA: TGTGCCACCAGCAGAGATGGATGGCAGGGCGGACAGCCCCAGCATTTT
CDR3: CATSRDGWQGGQPQHF

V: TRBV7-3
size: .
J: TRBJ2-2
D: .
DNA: TGTGCCAGCAGCTTAATCGGGTCCACCGGGGAGCTGTTTTTT
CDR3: CASSLIGSTGELFF

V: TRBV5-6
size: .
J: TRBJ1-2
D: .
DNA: TGTGCCAGCACCCCGGACAGCGACTATGGCTACACCTTC
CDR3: CASTPDSDYGYTF

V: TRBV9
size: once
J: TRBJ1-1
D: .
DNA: TGTGCCAGCAGCCCGATGGACGGTGAAGCTTTCTTT
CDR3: CASSPMDGEAFF

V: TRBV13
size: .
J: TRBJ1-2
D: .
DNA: TGTGCCAGCAGCCGCCAACGAACCAGGGACTATGGCTACACCTTC
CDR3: CASSRQRTRDYGYTF

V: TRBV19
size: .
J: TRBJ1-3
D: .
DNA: TGTGCCAGTAGTCCCGTGGTCTCTGGAAACACCATATATTTT
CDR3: CASSPVVSGNTIYF

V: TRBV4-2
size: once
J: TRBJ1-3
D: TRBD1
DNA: TGTGCCAGCAGCGGGGGACAGGGGTCCGGAAACACCATATATTTT
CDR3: CASSGGQGSGNTIYF

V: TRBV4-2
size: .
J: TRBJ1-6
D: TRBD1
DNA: TGTGCCAGCAGCCAGGGACAGGGGGCGAGAAATTCACCCCTCCACTTT
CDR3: CASSQGQGARNSPLHF

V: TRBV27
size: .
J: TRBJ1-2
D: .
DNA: TGTGCCAGCAGTTTAGATCGGGTAAAGTATGGCTACACCTTC
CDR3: CASSLDRVKYGYTF

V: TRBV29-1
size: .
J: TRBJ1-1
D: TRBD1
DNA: TGCAGCGCCCGGGCCCACAGGGGGCGAAAGACTGAAGCTTTCTTT
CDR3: CSARAHRGRKTEAFF

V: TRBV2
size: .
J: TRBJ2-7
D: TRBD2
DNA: TGTGCCAGCAGTCGGACTAGCGGGGGCCTAACCTACGAGCAGTACTTC
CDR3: CASSRTSGGLTYEQYF

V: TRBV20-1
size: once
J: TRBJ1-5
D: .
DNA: TGCAGTGCGGGTCAGCCCCAGCATTTT
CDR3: CSAGQPQHF

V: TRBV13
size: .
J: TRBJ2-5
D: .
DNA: TGTGCCAGCAGCCTGCGAGGGTCGGGATTGGAGACCCAGTACTTC
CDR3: CASSLRGSGLETQYF

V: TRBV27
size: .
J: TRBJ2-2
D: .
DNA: TGTGCCAGCAGCTCCCACGGGGGTGGGGAGCTGTTTTTT
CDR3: CASSSHGGGELFF

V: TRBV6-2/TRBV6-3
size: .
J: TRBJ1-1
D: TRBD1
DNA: TGTGCCAGCAGTTACCTACGCAGGGGGACTGAAGCTTTCTTT
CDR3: CASSYLRRGTEAFF

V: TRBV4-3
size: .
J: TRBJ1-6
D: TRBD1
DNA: TGCGCCAGCAGCCAAGACCCAGGGGGGAATTCACCCCTCCACTTT
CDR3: CASSQDPGGNSPLHF

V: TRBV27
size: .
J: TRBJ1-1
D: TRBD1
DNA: TGTGCCAGCGAGGACCGAATGGGACAGGGGATAACAGGTGAAGCTTTCTTT
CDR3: CASEDRMGQGITGEAFF

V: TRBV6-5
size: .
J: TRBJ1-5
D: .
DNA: TGTGCCAGCAGCCTAGTACAGGATCAGCCCCAGCATTTT
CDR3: CASSLVQDQPQHF

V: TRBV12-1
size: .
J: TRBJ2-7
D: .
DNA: TGTGCCAGCAGTTCCCTCCGGGACAGGGTGGTCTACGAGCAGTACTTC
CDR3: CASSSLRDRVVYEQYF

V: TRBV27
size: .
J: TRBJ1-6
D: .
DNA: TGTGCCAGCAGTTCGGTCCGGGCACCCCTCCACTTT
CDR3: CASSSVRAPLHF

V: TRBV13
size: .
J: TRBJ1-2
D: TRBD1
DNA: TGTGCCAGCAGCCCCTGGACAGGGCCCTATGGCTACACCTTC
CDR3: CASSPWTGPYGYTF

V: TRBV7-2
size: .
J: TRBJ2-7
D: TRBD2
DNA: TGTGCCACCCTCCGAGCCCCAGCGGGAGTGGGCTCCGAGCAGTACTTC
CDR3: CATLRAPAGVGSEQYF

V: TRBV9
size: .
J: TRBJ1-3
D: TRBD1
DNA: TGTGCCAGCAGCGTGACAGGGAGCTCTGGAAACACCATATATTTT
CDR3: CASSVTGSSGNTIYF

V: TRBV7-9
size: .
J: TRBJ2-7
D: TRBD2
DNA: TGTGCCAGCAGCTCTACAAGGACTAGCGGGAGTCTTCAGTACTTC
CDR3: CASSSTRTSGSLQYF

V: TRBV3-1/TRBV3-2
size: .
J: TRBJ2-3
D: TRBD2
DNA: TGTGCCAGCAGCCACGTGAGCGGGACCACAGATACGCAGTATTTT
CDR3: CASSHVSGTTDTQYF

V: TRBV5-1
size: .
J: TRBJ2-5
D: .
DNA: TGCGCCAGCAGCTTGGCCCCCCAAGAGACCCAGTACTTC
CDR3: CASSLAPQETQYF

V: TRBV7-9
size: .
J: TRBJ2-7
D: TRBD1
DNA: TGTGCCAGCAGCACGTCAGGGGGCGAATACGAGCAGTACTTC
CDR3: CASSTSGGEYEQYF

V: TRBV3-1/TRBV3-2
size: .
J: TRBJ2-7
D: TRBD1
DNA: TGTGCCAGCAGCCAGGGCAGAGGACAGGGGGCGAGGGAGCAGTACTTC
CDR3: CASSQGRGQGAREQYF

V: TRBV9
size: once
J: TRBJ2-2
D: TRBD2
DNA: TGTGCCAGCAGCGGTCCTAGCGGGAGGGCCCTAGAGGAGCTGTTTTTT
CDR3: CASSGPSGRALEELFF

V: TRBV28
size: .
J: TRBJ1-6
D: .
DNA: TGTGCCAGCACATTCTGGGACCCAGGGTATTCACCCCTCCACTTT
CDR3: CASTFWDPGYSPLHF

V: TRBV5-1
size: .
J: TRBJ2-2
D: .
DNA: TGCGCCAGCAGCTTGGCGTCGGCCTCGAACACCGGGGAGCTGTTTTTT
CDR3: CASSLASASNTGELFF

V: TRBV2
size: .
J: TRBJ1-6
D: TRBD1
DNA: TGTGCCAGCAGTTGGACAGGGGATAATTCACCCCTCCACTTT
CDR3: CASSWTGDNSPLHF

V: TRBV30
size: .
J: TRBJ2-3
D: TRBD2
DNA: TGTGCCTGGAGTGTACTAGCGGGATCGGATACGCAGTATTTT
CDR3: CAWSVLAGSDTQYF

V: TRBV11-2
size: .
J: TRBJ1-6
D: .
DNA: TGTGCCAGCAGCTTAGAGGGGAGGAATAATTCACCCCTCCACTTT
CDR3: CASSLEGRNNSPLHF

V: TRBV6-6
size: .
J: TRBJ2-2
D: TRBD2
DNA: TGTGCCAGCAGTGATAGCGGGGGCACCGGGGAGCTGTTTTTT
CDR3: CASSDSGGTGELFF

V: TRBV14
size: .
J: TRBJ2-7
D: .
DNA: TGTGCCAGCAGCCAAGGGACAGCCTACGAGCAGTACTTC
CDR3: CASSQGTAYEQYF

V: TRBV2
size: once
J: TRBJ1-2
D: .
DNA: TGTGCCAGCAGGTCCTATGGCTACACCTTC
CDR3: CASRSYGYTF

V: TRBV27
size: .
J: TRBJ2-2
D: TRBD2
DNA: TGTGCCAGCAGGCGGGGGGTGTGGAACACCGGGGAGCTGTTTTTT
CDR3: CASRRGVWNTGELFF

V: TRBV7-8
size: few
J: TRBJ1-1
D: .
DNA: TGTGCCAGCAGCTCCGATCTCCACGGGGTGGCTGAAGCTTTCTTT
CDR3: CASSSDLHGVAEAFF

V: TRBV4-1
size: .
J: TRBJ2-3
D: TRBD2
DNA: TGCGCCAGCAGCCCAACTAGCGGGGGGGCAGATACGCAGTATTTT
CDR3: CASSPTSGGADTQYF

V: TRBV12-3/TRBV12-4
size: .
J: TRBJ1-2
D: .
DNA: TGTGCCAGCGGTAGGTTGAAGGGCTACACCTTC
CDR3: CASGRLKGYTF

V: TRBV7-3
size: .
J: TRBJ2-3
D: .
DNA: TGTGCCAGCAGCTTAACGCATCCTTCAGATACGCAGTATTTT
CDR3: CASSLTHPSDTQYF

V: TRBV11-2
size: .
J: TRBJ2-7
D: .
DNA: TGTGCCAGCAGCTTAGGGAGGAACTACGAGCAGTACTTC
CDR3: CASSLGRNYEQYF

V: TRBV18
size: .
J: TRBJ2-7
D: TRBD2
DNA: TGTGCCAGCTCAAAATTACCTAGCGGGGATATAGGGGTATACGAGCAGTACTTC
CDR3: CASSKLPSGDIGVYEQYF

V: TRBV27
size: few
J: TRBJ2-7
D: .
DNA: TGTGCCAGCAGTTTTGCTAGCTCTTCAACCTACGAGCAGTACTTC
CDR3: CASSFASSSTYEQYF

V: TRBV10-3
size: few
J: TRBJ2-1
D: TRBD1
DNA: TGTGCCATCATGCAAACGGTCCCGGGACAGGGAAATGAGCAGTTCTTC
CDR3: CAIMQTVPGQGNEQFF

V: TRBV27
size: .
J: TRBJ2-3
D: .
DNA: TGTGCCAGCAGCCGGGGGCCTTCCACAGATACGCAGTATTTT
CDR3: CASSRGPSTDTQYF

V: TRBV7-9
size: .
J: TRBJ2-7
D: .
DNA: TGTGCCAGCAGCTCGACAGGCCCCTACGAGCAGTACTTC
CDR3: CASSSTGPYEQYF

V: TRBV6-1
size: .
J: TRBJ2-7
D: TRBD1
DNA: TGTGCCAGCGGACAGGGGAGCTCCTACGAGCAGTACTTC
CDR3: CASGQGSSYEQYF